The subject of this entry is one TCR beta chain. The antigen remains unidentified. At the DNA level, this CDR3 is encoded by other sequences in the same sample as well. The source of the sample is a study of shared clonotypes between healthy human individuals. Study outcomes and limitations: Clonotype sharing among donors likely depends on sequencing depth.

Those who donated were healthy HIV-negative adults, with no recent acute infections or vaccinations reported. Nashville, Tennessee was home to all donors, who were Caucasian adults. The length of the CDR3 is 13 residues. CDR1 is MDHEN, CDR2 SYDVKM, per germline. Trimming took 2 bases from V and 3 from J, leaving 8 bases between them. The protocol was immunoSEQ multiplex PCR, while the TCRdb copy is restricted to in-frame clones and leaves out a portion. The top ten hold over 10% of the sample, which has 400,000 to 600,000 clones, about four fifths seen once. V usage is TRBV28 and J usage is TRBJ2-7; a weak D match, TRBD2 (6 bases). The sample comprised PBMCs. This sequence originates from a woman aged 40 to 55 in good health. Some clones in this sample may be carry-over from other donors' samples. The CDR3 bases are TGTGCCAGCAGTTTAGGCGGGGACTACGAGCAGTACTTC. It specifies CASSLGGDYEQYF.